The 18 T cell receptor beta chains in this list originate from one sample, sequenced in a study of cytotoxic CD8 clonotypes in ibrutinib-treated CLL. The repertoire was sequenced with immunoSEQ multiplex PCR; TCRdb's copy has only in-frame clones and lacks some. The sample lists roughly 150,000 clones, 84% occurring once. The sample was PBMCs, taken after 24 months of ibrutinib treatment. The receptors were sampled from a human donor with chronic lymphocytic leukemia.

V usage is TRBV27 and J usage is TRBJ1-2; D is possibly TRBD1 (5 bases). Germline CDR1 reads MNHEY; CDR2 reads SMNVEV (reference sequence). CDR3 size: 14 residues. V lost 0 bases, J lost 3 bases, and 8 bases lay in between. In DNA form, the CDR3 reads TGTGCCAGCAGTTTATCAGGGGTGGACTATGGCTACACCTTC. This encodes CASSLSGVDYGYTF.

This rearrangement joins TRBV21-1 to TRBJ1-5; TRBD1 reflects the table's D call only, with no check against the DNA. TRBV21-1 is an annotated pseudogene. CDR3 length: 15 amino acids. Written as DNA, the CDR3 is TGTGCCAGCACCGAAGACAGGGTTGACAATCAGCCCCAGCATTTT. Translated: CASTEDRVDNQPQHF.

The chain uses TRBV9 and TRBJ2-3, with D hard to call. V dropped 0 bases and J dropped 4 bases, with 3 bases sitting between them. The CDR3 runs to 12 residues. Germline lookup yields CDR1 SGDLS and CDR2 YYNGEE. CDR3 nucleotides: TGTGCCAGCAGCGTAGATGCAGATACGCAGTATTTT. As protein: CASSVDADTQYF.

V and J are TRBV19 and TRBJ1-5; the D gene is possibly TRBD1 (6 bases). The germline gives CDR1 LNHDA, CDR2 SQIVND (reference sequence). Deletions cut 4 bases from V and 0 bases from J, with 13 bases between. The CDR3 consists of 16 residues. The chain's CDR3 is CASSTGGGHSNQPQHF. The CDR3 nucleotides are TGTGCCAGTAGTACAGGTGGGGGACATAGCAATCAGCCCCAGCATTTT.

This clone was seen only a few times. This chain's CDR3 is CASRGPLNTEAFF. The CDR3 coding sequence is TGTGCCAGCAGGGGCCCCTTGAACACTGAAGCTTTCTTT. This chain uses TRBV6-5 with TRBJ1-1; D remains ambiguous. V lost 6 bases and J 0 bases, leaving 8 bases between the germline ends. CDR1 and CDR2 (germline): MNHEY, SVGAGI. The CDR3 contains 13 residues.

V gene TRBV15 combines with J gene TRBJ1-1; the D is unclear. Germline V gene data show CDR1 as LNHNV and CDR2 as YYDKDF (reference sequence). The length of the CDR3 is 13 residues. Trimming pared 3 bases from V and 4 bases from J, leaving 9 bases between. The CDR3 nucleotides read TGTGCCACCAGCAGTGAGAGGTTCACTGAAGCTTTCTTT. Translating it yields CATSSERFTEAFF.

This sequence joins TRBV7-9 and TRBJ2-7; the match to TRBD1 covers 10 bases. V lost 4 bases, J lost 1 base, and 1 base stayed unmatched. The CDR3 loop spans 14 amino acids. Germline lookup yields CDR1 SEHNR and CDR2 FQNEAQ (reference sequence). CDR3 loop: CASSSGQGSYEQYF. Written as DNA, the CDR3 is TGTGCCAGCAGCTCGGGACAGGGGTCCTACGAGCAGTACTTC. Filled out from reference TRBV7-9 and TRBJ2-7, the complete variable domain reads DTGVSQNPRHKITKRGQNVTFRCDPISEHNRLYWYRQTLGQGPEFLTYFQNEAQLEKSRLLSDRFSAERPKGSFSTLEIQRTEQGDSAMYLCASSSGQGSYEQYFGPGTRLTVT.

The CDR3 DNA reads TGTGCCAGCAGTTACGGACCGGTCCGGAATGAAGCTTTCTTT. Its translation: CASSYGPVRNEAFF. This chain links TRBV6-5 with TRBJ1-1; D gene ambiguous. Germline loops: CDR1 MNHEY, CDR2 SVGAGI. Trimming stripped 2 bases from V and 7 bases from J, with 14 bases between. This CDR3 comprises 14 residues.

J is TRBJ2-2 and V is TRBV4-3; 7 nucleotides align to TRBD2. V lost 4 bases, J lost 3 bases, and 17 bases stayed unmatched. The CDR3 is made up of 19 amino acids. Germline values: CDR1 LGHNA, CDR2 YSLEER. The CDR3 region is CASSRETMGGPADTGELFF. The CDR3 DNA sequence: TGCGCCAGCAGCCGAGAAACTATGGGAGGGCCGGCGGACACCGGGGAGCTGTTTTTT.

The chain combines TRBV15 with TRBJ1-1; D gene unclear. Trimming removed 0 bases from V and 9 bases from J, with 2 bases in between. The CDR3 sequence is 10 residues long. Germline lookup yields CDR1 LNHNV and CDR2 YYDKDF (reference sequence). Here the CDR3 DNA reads TGTGCCACCAGCAGAGACAAAGCTTTCTTT. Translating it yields CATSRDKAFF.

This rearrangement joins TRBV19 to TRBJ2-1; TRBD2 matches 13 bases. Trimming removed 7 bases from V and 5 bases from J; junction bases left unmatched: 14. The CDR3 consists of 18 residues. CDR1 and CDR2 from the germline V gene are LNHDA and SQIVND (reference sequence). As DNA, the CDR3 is TGTGCCAGTACTGGGCCCCGGACTAGCGGGAGACTTAACAATGAGCAGTTCTTC. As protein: CASTGPRTSGRLNNEQFF.

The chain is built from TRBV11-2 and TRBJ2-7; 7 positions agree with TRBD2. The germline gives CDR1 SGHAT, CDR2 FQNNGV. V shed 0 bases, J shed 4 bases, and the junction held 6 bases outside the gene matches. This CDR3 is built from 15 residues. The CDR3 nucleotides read TGTGCCAGCAGCTTAGAACGGGGGGTCCTTTACGAGCAGTACTTC. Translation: CASSLERGVLYEQYF.

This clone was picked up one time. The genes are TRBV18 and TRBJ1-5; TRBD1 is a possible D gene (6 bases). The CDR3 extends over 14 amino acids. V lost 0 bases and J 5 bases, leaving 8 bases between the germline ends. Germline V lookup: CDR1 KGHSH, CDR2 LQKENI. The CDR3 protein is CASSPPGADQPQHF. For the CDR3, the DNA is TGTGCCAGCTCACCACCGGGGGCTGATCAGCCCCAGCATTTT.

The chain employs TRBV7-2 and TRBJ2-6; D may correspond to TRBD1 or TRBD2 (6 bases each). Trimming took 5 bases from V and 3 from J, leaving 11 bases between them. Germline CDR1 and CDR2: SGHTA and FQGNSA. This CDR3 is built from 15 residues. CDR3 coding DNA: TGTGCCAGCAGCCCCGGGGGCAGTGGGGCCAACGTCCTGACTTTC. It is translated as CASSPGGSGANVLTF.

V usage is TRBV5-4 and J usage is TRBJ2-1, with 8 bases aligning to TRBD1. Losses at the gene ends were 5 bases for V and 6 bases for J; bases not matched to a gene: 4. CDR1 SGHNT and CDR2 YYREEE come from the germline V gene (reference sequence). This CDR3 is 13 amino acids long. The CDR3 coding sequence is TGTGCCAGCAGACTAGACAGGGGCAATGAGCAGTTCTTC. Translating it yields CASRLDRGNEQFF.

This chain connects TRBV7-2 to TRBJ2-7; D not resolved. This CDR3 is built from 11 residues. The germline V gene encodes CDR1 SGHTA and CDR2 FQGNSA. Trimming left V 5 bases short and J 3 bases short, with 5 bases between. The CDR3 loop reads CASSTHYEQYF. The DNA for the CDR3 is TGTGCCAGCAGCACCCACTACGAGCAGTACTTC.

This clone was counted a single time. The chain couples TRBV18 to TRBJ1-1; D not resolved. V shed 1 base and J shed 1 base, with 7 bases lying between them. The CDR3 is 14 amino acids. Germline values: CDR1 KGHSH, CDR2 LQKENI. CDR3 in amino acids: CASSPRPENTEAFF. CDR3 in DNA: TGTGCCAGCTCACCACGGCCAGAGAACACTGAAGCTTTCTTT.

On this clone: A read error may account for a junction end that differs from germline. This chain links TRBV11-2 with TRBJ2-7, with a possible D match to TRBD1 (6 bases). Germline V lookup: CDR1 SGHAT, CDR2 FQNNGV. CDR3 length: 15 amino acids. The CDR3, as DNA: TGTGCCAGCAGCTTTCCGGGACACCCCTCCTTCGAGCAGTACTTC. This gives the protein CASSFPGHPSFEQYF.